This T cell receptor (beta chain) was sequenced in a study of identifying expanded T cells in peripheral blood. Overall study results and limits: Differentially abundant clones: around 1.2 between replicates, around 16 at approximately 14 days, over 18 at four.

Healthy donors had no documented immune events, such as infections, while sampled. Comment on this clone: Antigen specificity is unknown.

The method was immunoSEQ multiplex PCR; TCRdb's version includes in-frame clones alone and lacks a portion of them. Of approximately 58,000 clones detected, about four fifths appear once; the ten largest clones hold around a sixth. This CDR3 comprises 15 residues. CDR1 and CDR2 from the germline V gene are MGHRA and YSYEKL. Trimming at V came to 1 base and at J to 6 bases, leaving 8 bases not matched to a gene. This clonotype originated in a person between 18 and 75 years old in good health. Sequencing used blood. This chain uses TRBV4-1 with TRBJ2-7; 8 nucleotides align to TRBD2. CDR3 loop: CASSQVGSGEREQYV. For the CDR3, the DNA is TGCGCCAGCAGCCAAGTTGGTAGCGGGGAACGCGAGCAGTACGTC.